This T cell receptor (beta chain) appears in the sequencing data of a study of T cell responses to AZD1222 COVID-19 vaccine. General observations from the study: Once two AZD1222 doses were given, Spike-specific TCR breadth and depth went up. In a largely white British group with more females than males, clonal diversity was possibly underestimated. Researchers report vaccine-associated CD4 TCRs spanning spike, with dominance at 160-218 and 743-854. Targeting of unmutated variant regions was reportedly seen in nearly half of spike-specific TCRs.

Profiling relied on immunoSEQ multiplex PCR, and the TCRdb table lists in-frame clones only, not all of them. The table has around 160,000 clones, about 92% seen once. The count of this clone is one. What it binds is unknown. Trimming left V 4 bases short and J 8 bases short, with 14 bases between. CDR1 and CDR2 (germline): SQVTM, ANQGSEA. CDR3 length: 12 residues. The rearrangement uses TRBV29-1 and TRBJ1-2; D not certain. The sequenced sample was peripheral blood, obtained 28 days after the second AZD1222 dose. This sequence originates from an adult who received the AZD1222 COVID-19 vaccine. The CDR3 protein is CSVAARHLGYTF. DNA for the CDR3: TGCAGCGTTGCTGCCCGACATTTAGGCTACACCTTC. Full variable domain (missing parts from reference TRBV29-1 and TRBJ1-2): SAVISQKPSRDICQRGTSLTIQCQVDSQVTMMFWYRQQPGQSLTLIATANQGSEATYESGFVIDKFPISRPNLTFSTLTVSNMSPEDSSIYLCSVAARHLGYTFGSGTRLTVV.